These 10 T cell receptor beta chains were all obtained from the same sample, sequenced in a study of cytomegalovirus exposure and HLA in healthy donors. The primer mix had 60 Vbeta and 13 Jbeta primers. Profiled with immunoSEQ multiplex PCR; TCRdb holds only in-frame clones, not every one. This sample's clone table lists around 77,000 clones. Sequenced: PBMCs. These receptors were collected from a man aged 45 to 65 in good health and CMV-seropositive.

V is TRBV4-1 and J is TRBJ2-1, with D possibly matching TRBD2 (6 bases). Germline V gene lookup returns CDR1 MGHRA and CDR2 YSYEKL. V gave up 0 bases and J gave up 9 bases, with 15 bases separating them. This CDR3 is built from 15 residues. CDR3 DNA sequence: TGCGCCAGCAGCCAAGAACGGCAGGGAGGTAGTGAGCAGTTCTTC. Its translation is CASSQERQGGSEQFF.

The rearrangement links TRBV5-1 to TRBJ1-2, with 12 bases that match TRBD1. From germline, CDR1 is SGHRS and CDR2 YFSETQ. V lost 7 bases and J lost 8; bases outside the gene matches: 9. This CDR3 region has 14 residues. CDR3 sequence (DNA): TGCGCCAGCGATCCGGGACAGGGGGCGCAAGGCTACACCTTC. Translating it yields CASDPGQGAQGYTF.

This chain connects TRBV4-1 to TRBJ2-5; the D gene is possibly TRBD1 (7 bases). This CDR3 is built from 15 residues. The germline V and J ends were trimmed by 4 bases and 1 base, with 13 bases remaining between them. Germline values: CDR1 MGHRA, CDR2 YSYEKL. The CDR3 here is CASSPKEGAQETQYF. The CDR3 DNA reads TGCGCCAGCAGCCCTAAGGAGGGGGCCCAAGAGACCCAGTACTTC.

On this clone: The same CDR3 is also encoded by other DNA sequences in this sample. The rearrangement uses TRBV11-2 and TRBJ2-5; D not resolved. Trimming stripped 1 base from V and 4 bases from J, with 4 bases between. The germline V gene encodes CDR1 SGHAT and CDR2 FQNNGV. The CDR3 is made up of 12 amino acids. The CDR3 DNA is TGTGCCAGCAGCTTAGGAGCAGAGACCCAGTACTTC. Its protein is CASSLGAETQYF.

The chain combines TRBV5-1 with TRBJ1-2; D may be TRBD1 (5 bases). V dropped 4 bases and J dropped 0 bases, with 16 bases sitting between them. This CDR3 is built from 16 residues. Per germline, CDR1 SGHRS and CDR2 YFSETQ. CDR3 loop: CASSPGRGRANYGYTF. The CDR3 DNA is TGCGCCAGCAGCCCCGGGAGGGGAAGGGCTAACTATGGCTACACCTTC.

The V call is TRBV4-2, the J call TRBJ2-7; TRBD2 agrees at 7 bases. The CDR3 contains 15 residues. V gave up 1 base and J gave up 2 bases; unmatched junction bases: 5. Germline V CDR1 and CDR2: LGHNA, YNFKEQ. The CDR3: CASSQAGTTTYEQYF. CDR3 nucleotides: TGTGCCAGCAGCCAAGCCGGGACTACTACCTACGAGCAGTACTTC.

The V and J genes are TRBV7-8 and TRBJ2-7; possible D gene TRBD1, 6 bases. This CDR3 contains 14 residues. The germline V gene encodes CDR1 SGHVS and CDR2 FQNEAQ. Deletions cut 0 bases from V and 4 bases from J, with 10 bases between. CDR3 sequence: CASSLAGTPYEQYV. For the CDR3, the DNA is TGTGCCAGCAGCTTAGCCGGGACACCGTACGAGCAGTACGTC.

The chain recombines TRBV5-1 with TRBJ1-1; D possibly corresponds to TRBD1 (6 bases). Trimming removed 4 bases at V and 8 bases at J, with 9 bases between. The CDR3 is 11 residues long. Germline-derived CDR1 and CDR2 are SGHRS and YFSETQ. CDR3 residues: CASSITGEAFF. The CDR3 bases are TGCGCCAGCAGCATAACAGGGGAAGCTTTCTTT.

The chain is built from TRBV5-8 and TRBJ1-2, with 10 bases aligning to TRBD1. Unmatched junction bases numbered 7, after V lost 2 bases and J lost 3 bases. This CDR3 is built from 16 residues. Germline CDR1 and CDR2: SGHTS and YDEGEE. This CDR3 reads CASSLTGTGDDYGYTF. The CDR3 nucleotides are TGTGCCAGCAGCTTAACCGGGACAGGGGACGACTATGGCTACACCTTC.

The rearrangement uses TRBV5-4 and TRBJ2-7; D perhaps matches TRBD2 (6 bases). Trimming removed 4 bases at V and 2 bases at J, with 13 bases between. This CDR3 is 14 amino acids long. Germline assignment: CDR1 SGHNT and CDR2 YYREEE (reference sequence). The CDR3 coding sequence is TGTGCCAGCAGCCCCCGGGACTCTGCCTACGAGCAGTACTTC. This sequence encodes CASSPRDSAYEQYF. Combining the CDR3 with reference TRBV5-4 and TRBJ2-7 gives the whole variable domain ETGVTQSPTHLIKTRGQQVTLRCSSQSGHNTVSWYQQALGQGPQFIFQYYREEENGRGNFPPRFSGLQFPNYSSELNVNALELDDSALYLCASSPRDSAYEQYFGPGTRLTVT.